A single sample gave rise to the 9 T cell receptor beta chains below, sequenced in a study of T cell repertoires in cytomegalovirus infection. TCRdb used MiXCR to reprocess the reads, holding one entry per CDR3 protein. The repertoire consists of about 900,000 distinct CDR3 sequences, with roughly 30% occurring once and the leading ten covering about an eighth. For these receptors, no antigen is known. This specimen consisted of cultured CD8+ T cells from PBMCs, obtained from culture after CMV antigen stimulation. The source of these receptors is a human donor in good health (CMV status not recorded). Some clones in this sample may be carry-over from other donors' samples.

The V call is TRBV4-1, the J call TRBJ1-5; D remains unclear. The V gene lost 4 bases and the J gene lost 8 bases, with 15 bases spanning the gap. The CDR3 is 14 residues long. CDR1 is MGHRA and CDR2 is YSYEKL in the germline V gene. The CDR3 is CASSLWTGEEPQHF. The CDR3 coding sequence is TGCGCCAGCAGCCTTTGGACCGGGGAGGAGCCCCAGCATTTT.

The rearrangement uses TRBV15 and TRBJ2-3; D not certain. The CDR3 covers 17 residues. V gave up 5 bases and J gave up 1 base, with 19 bases separating them. The germline CDR1 and CDR2 sequences are LNHNV and YYDKDF (reference sequence). The CDR3 loop reads CATSLPGGSKRTDTQYF. The CDR3 nucleotides read TGTGCCACCAGCCTCCCCGGCGGATCTAAACGCACAGATACGCAGTATTTT.

The chain joins TRBV27 to TRBJ2-7; 8 bases fit TRBD1. Germline CDR1 MNHEY, CDR2 SMNVEV (reference sequence). The CDR3 runs to 15 residues. J lost 3 bases, V lost 5 bases, and 9 bases had no gene match. CDR3 DNA sequence: TGTGCCAGCAGTCCCGGGACAGGCACTTACTACGAGCAGTACGTC. Encoded protein: CASSPGTGTYYEQYV.

The CDR3 DNA reads TGTGCCAGCAGGTTAGTCAGGAGAACAGATACGCAGTATTTT. This translates into CASRLVRRTDTQYF. The rearrangement joins TRBV27 to TRBJ2-3; no clear D gene. Germline CDR1 is MNHEY and CDR2 is SMNVEV (reference sequence). This CDR3 spans 14 amino acids. Trimming stripped 6 bases from V and 3 bases from J, with 13 bases between.

This clonotype was recorded a few times. The chain has TRBV7-9 and TRBJ1-1, with 10 positions matching TRBD1. The CDR3 covers 14 residues. The V gene end was trimmed by 4 bases and the J gene end by 7 bases; junction bases not matched to a gene: 6. CDR1 and CDR2 (germline): SEHNR, FQNEAQ (reference sequence). The CDR3 here is CASSSRGQGNEAFF. CDR3 coding DNA: TGTGCCAGCAGCTCTAGGGGACAGGGGAATGAAGCTTTCTTT.

The chain has TRBV6-6 and TRBJ1-5; 10 positions match TRBD1. This CDR3 is built from 14 residues. Losses at the gene ends were 5 bases for V and 5 bases for J; bases not matched to a gene: 3. Germline CDR1 MNHNY, CDR2 SVGAGI (reference sequence). The CDR3 loop reads CASSRQGADQPQHF. CDR3 sequence (DNA): TGTGCCAGCAGTCGACAGGGGGCTGATCAGCCCCAGCATTTT.

The chain links TRBV7-2 to TRBJ2-7, with D unresolved. The CDR3 totals 14 residues. Trimming left V 1 base short and J 6 bases short, with 13 bases between. Germline CDR1 reads SGHTA; CDR2 reads FQGNSA. The CDR3 DNA sequence: TGTGCCAGCAGCTTAGGGTCCCCAATCCGCGAGCAGTACTTC. Translating gives CASSLGSPIREQYF. Supplemented by reference TRBV7-2 and TRBJ2-7, the full variable domain reads GAGVSQSPSNKVTEKGKDVELRCDPISGHTALYWYRQSLGQGLEFLIYFQGNSAPDKSGLPSDRFSAERTGGSVSTLTIQRTQQEDSAVYLCASSLGSPIREQYFGPGTRLTVT.

This clonotype came up a few times. The chain carries TRBV7-9 and TRBJ2-7; 7 nucleotides align to TRBD1. The trim removed 5 bases at V and 4 bases at J, leaving 11 bases unmatched. This CDR3 contains 15 residues. Germline CDR1 is SEHNR and CDR2 is FQNEAQ (reference sequence). CDR3 loop: CASSPRAQGIYEQYF. In nucleotides, the CDR3 is TGTGCCAGCAGCCCTAGGGCACAGGGGATTTACGAGCAGTACTTC.

The V and J genes are TRBV3-1 and TRBJ2-1, with D perhaps assigned TRBD1 or TRBD2 (5 bases each). The CDR3 is 19 amino acids. The germline V and J ends were trimmed by 0 bases and 2 bases, with 20 bases remaining between them. Germline assignment: CDR1 LGHDT and CDR2 YNNKEL (reference sequence). CDR3 in DNA: TGTGCCAGCAGCCAAGATGGGACCGGACTGGACCCCCCCTACAATGAGCAGTTCTTC. Translation gives CASSQDGTGLDPPYNEQFF.